Below are 25 T cell receptor beta chains sequenced from a single sample in a study of metastatic and nonmetastatic thyroid tumors. Every patient underwent thyroid surgery untreated. TCRdb used MiXCR to call clones anew from the PCR reads. The data show 20,000 to 25,000 clones, with around 13% seen just once and 24% held by the top ten. Sequenced sample: blood. These receptors originate from a female donor with papillary thyroid cancer or a benign thyroid nodule (not recorded which). Some clones in this sample may be carry-over from other donors' samples.

This clone occurred many times. The chain uses TRBV5-1 and TRBJ2-7; 9 nucleotides align to TRBD1. V lost 6 bases and J lost 7; bases outside the gene matches: 14. This CDR3 has 15 residues. Germline V lookup: CDR1 SGHRS, CDR2 YFSETQ. The CDR3 spells CASTLGGGTGQEQYF. CDR3 sequence (DNA): TGCGCCAGCACCCTCGGGGGAGGGACAGGGCAAGAGCAGTACTTC.

In its sample, this clone was seen many times. This may stem from a read error, because a much larger clone lies one nucleotide away. Distinct nucleotide sequences in the sample also encode this CDR3. The chain has TRBV19 and TRBJ1-2; a possible D gene is TRBD1 (6 bases). Germline CDR1 and CDR2: LNHDA and SQIVND (reference sequence). The CDR3 is 13 amino acids. Trimming stripped 7 bases from V and 4 bases from J, with 13 bases between. The CDR3 loop is CASTQGPFYGYTF. The CDR3 DNA follows: TGTGCCAGTACACAGGGCCCCTTCTATGGCTACACCTTC.

This clone has at least ten counts. The CDR3 here is CASTGGLAGTDTQYF. The CDR3 DNA follows: TGTGCCAGCACCGGAGGACTAGCGGGAACAGATACGCAGTATTTT. V gene TRBV9 combines with J gene TRBJ2-3, with 12 positions matching TRBD2. The germline V gene has CDR1 SGDLS and CDR2 YYNGEE. The CDR3 is 15 residues long. Unmatched junction bases numbered 5, after V lost 6 bases and J lost 3 bases.

This clone was recorded once. The chain couples TRBV30 to TRBJ1-2; 9 nucleotides line up with TRBD1. The CDR3 covers 16 residues. Trimming removed 0 bases from V and 5 bases from J; junction bases left unmatched: 10. Looked up from germline, CDR1 is GTSNPN and CDR2 is SVGIG (reference sequence). The DNA for the CDR3 is TGTGCCTGGAGTGTTCCCGGGACAGGGAAGATGTATGGCTACACCTTC. Its translation: CAWSVPGTGKMYGYTF.

This clone was recorded many times. V usage is TRBV5-1 and J usage is TRBJ1-3; D gene uncertain. Trimming pared 4 bases from V and 0 bases from J, leaving 8 bases between. The CDR3 is 14 amino acids. Germline V gene lookup returns CDR1 SGHRS and CDR2 YFSETQ. DNA of the CDR3: TGCGCCAGCAGCCTGGGAGACTCTGGAAACACCATATATTTT. It translates to CASSLGDSGNTIYF.

Many counts were recorded for this clone. A much bigger clone sits one base away, suggesting this may be a read error. This rearrangement joins TRBV12-3 or TRBV12-4 to TRBJ1-6; no clear D. V lost 7 bases, J lost 14 bases, and 21 bases lay in between. CDR3 length: 14 amino acids. CDR3 sequence reads: CASTPLAGGTSLHF. In DNA, the CDR3 is TGTGCCAGCACCCCCTTGGCTGGAGGAACATCCCTCCACTTT.

This clone was found many times. The chain employs TRBV18 and TRBJ2-1; 13 bases line up with TRBD2. Trimming removed 3 bases from V and 10 bases from J; junction bases left unmatched: 6. The CDR3 contains 15 residues. The germline gives CDR1 KGHSH, CDR2 LQKENI. The CDR3 coding sequence is TGTGCCAGCTCACCGTCGACTAGCGGGGGGACCGAGCAGTTCTTC. It yields the protein CASSPSTSGGTEQFF.

This clone was detected ten times or more. This chain connects TRBV7-9 to TRBJ2-7; D gene unclear. V gave up 9 bases and J gave up 3 bases, with 12 bases separating them. The CDR3 runs 12 residues. The germline V gene encodes CDR1 SEHNR and CDR2 FQNEAQ (reference sequence). Written as DNA, the CDR3 is TGTGCCAGTACTCAAGCAGGCTACGAGCAGTACTTC. It specifies CASTQAGYEQYF.

In its sample, this clone was seen many times. This rearrangement joins TRBV11-3 to TRBJ1-1; no clear D. The CDR3 is 13 residues long. Germline loops: CDR1 SGHNT, CDR2 YENEEA. V shed 0 bases and J shed 11 bases, with 13 bases lying between them. This CDR3 is CASSLDGRRTAFF. Written as DNA, the CDR3 is TGTGCCAGCAGCTTAGATGGGAGGAGGACGGCTTTCTTT.

This clone was observed many times. The rearrangement joins TRBV11-1 to TRBJ2-3; perhaps TRBD2 as D (5 bases). CDR3 length equals 17 residues. V was clipped by 6 bases and J by 0 bases, with 19 bases between them. Germline lookup yields CDR1 SGHAT and CDR2 FQDESV (reference sequence). CDR3 region: CASSFLAFGASTDTQYF. The CDR3 nucleotides read TGTGCCAGCAGTTTTCTAGCCTTTGGCGCTAGCACAGATACGCAGTATTTT.

This clone was recorded at least ten times. This chain uses TRBV6-1 with TRBJ2-1; D might be TRBD2 (6 bases). V was clipped by 5 bases and J by 2 bases, with 13 bases between them. The CDR3 consists of 15 residues. In germline, CDR1 is MNHNS, CDR2 SASEGT. CDR3 DNA: TGTGCCAGCAGTACCGTGGCGGGGACCTACAATGAGCAGTTCTTC. This codes for CASSTVAGTYNEQFF.

This clone was counted at least ten times. The chain employs TRBV5-1 and TRBJ2-7; TRBD1 might be the D (5 bases). The CDR3 has 15 residues. Germline values: CDR1 SGHRS, CDR2 YFSETQ. Trimming removed 0 bases from V and 3 bases from J, with 13 bases in between. The DNA for the CDR3 is TGCGCCAGCAGCTTGGTTCAGGGCCCTGGCTACGAGCAGTACTTC. This sequence encodes CASSLVQGPGYEQYF.

This clone was observed a handful of times. A much larger clone differs by one base, so this may be a read error. The J gene is TRBJ1-5, the V gene TRBV5-6; D not certain. CDR1 and CDR2 from the germline V gene are SGHDT and YYEEEE. V gave up 2 bases and J gave up 4 bases, with 16 bases separating them. The CDR3 contains 16 residues. CDR3 protein: CASSFIVSVPNQPQHF. The DNA for the CDR3 is TGTGCCAGCAGCTTCATAGTATCCGTTCCAAATCAGCCCCAGCATTTT. Together with reference TRBV5-6 and TRBJ1-5, the CDR3 gives the full variable domain: DAGVTQSPTHLIKTRGQQVTLRCSPKSGHDTVSWYQQALGQGPQFIFQYYEEEERQRGNFPDRFSGHQFPNYSSELNVNALLLGDSALYLCASSFIVSVPNQPQHFGDGTRLSIL.

This clone was seen repeatedly, ten times or more. J is TRBJ2-7 and V is TRBV9, with 8 nucleotides matching TRBD1. Germline loops: CDR1 SGDLS, CDR2 YYNGEE. The CDR3 length is 16 residues. Germline trimming cut 4 bases from V and 1 base from J; bases unmatched to any gene: 10. The CDR3 is CASSSSGGTGSYEQYF. Written as DNA, the CDR3 is TGTGCCAGCAGCTCCTCCGGCGGGACAGGATCCTACGAGCAGTACTTC.

This clone was recorded at least ten times. This rearrangement joins TRBV2 to TRBJ2-2; D may be TRBD1 or TRBD2 (5 bases each). Trimming pared 7 bases from V and 8 bases from J, leaving 11 bases between. The CDR3 extends over 12 amino acids. From germline, CDR1 is SNHLY and CDR2 FYNNEI. As DNA, the CDR3 is TGTGCCAGCAAAAACGAGGGGGGGGAGCTGTTTTTT. Translation: CASKNEGGELFF.

This clone came up many times. The V gene is TRBV14, the J gene TRBJ1-1, with 8 bases lining up with TRBD1. With V trimmed by 0 bases and J by 5 bases, 8 bases remained unmatched. The CDR3 extends over 16 amino acids. From germline, CDR1 is SGHDN and CDR2 FVKESK. In DNA, the CDR3 is TGTGCCAGCAGCCAAGATCGCTTGACAGGGGTAACTGAAGCTTTCTTT. Translated, it gives CASSQDRLTGVTEAFF.

Ten or more counts support this clone. V usage is TRBV7-2 and J usage is TRBJ1-2, with 8 bases lining up with TRBD1. V was pared by 5 bases and J by 6 bases, with 11 bases of the junction left unmatched. This CDR3 has 15 amino acids. CDR1 and CDR2 from the germline V gene are SGHTA and FQGNSA. The CDR3 coding sequence is TGTGCCAGCAGCGCTTCTAGTCAGGGGGCGAATGGCTACACCTTC. Protein product: CASSASSQGANGYTF. Using reference TRBV7-2 and TRBJ1-2 for the parts outside the CDR3, the full variable domain is GAGVSQSPSNKVTEKGKDVELRCDPISGHTALYWYRQSLGQGLEFLIYFQGNSAPDKSGLPSDRFSAERTGGSVSTLTIQRTQQEDSAVYLCASSASSQGANGYTFGSGTRLTVV.

At least ten counts were recorded for this clone. The chain combines TRBV11-2 with TRBJ2-7; D call uncertain. CDR3 size: 13 residues. Germline CDR1 is SGHAT and CDR2 is FQNNGV. V lost 0 bases, J lost 4 bases, and 7 bases lay in between. The CDR3 spells CASSLDREYEQYF. CDR3 DNA: TGTGCCAGCAGCTTAGATCGAGAATACGAGCAGTACTTC.

In regard to this clone: This may be a read error: a much more frequent sequence differs by one nucleotide. The chain combines TRBV5-1 with TRBJ2-5; D may be TRBD1 or TRBD2 (5 bases each). Trimming pared 4 bases from V and 5 bases from J, leaving 15 bases between. CDR3 length: 14 amino acids. The germline V gene encodes CDR1 SGHRS and CDR2 YFSETQ. Here the CDR3 DNA reads TGCGCCAGCAGCCCAGAAGCTGAGGGGGAGACCCAGTACTTC. Its translation is CASSPEAEGETQYF.

This clone came up many times. This chain connects TRBV20-1 to TRBJ1-5; D perhaps matches TRBD1 (5 bases). V lost 3 bases to trimming and J lost 2 bases, with 17 bases between them. CDR3 size: 16 residues. Germline values: CDR1 DFQATT, CDR2 SNEGSKA (reference sequence). The CDR3 sequence: CSASAGGRGGNQPQHF. For the CDR3, the DNA is TGCAGTGCTAGTGCTGGGGGAAGAGGAGGCAATCAGCCCCAGCATTTT.

About this clone: The conserved closing phenylalanine or tryptophan is absent in this CDR3, likely reflecting a read error. The gene calls are TRBV5-4 and TRBJ1-2; possible D gene TRBD1, 6 bases. Germline lookup yields CDR1 SGHNT and CDR2 YYREEE (reference sequence). V lost 2 bases and J 3 bases, leaving 8 bases between the germline ends. This CDR3 region has 13 residues. The CDR3 DNA reads as TGTGCCAGCAGCTTAAGGACAGACTATGGCTACACCTTA. This codes for CASSLRTDYGYTL.

This rearrangement joins TRBV6-1 to TRBJ2-2, with a possible D match to TRBD2 (6 bases). This CDR3 contains 16 residues. Trimming shortened V by 5 bases and J by 5 bases, and 18 bases separated the two germline ends. Germline assignment: CDR1 MNHNS and CDR2 SASEGT. CDR3 sequence: CASSLTGTPGTGELFF. The CDR3 bases are TGTGCCAGCAGTTTGACCGGGACTCCTGGGACCGGGGAGCTGTTTTTT.

This clone was recorded at least ten times. The chain joins TRBV7-2 to TRBJ1-1; D may be TRBD1 (5 bases). V was pared by 0 bases and J by 0 bases, with 8 bases between. This CDR3 is 15 amino acids long. Germline CDR1 is SGHTA and CDR2 is FQGNSA. CDR3 in amino acids: CASSLAGVMNTEAFF. DNA for the CDR3: TGTGCCAGCAGCTTAGCAGGGGTTATGAACACTGAAGCTTTCTTT.

This clone came up many times. The chain combines TRBV4-1 with TRBJ1-2, with D possibly being TRBD1 (5 bases). The germline gives CDR1 MGHRA, CDR2 YSYEKL. Trimming took off 2 bases at V and 4 bases at J, with 8 bases between the two ends. The CDR3 length is 13 residues. CDR3 nucleotides: TGCGCCAGCAGCCAACAGGGTTTCTATGGCTACACCTTC. It is translated as CASSQQGFYGYTF.

For this clone: Given a much more abundant clone one base away, this may be a read error. V gene TRBV5-6 combines with J gene TRBJ2-1; D remains unclear. Trimming removed 5 bases from V and 9 bases from J, with 12 bases in between. Looked up from germline, CDR1 is SGHDT and CDR2 is YYEEEE. The CDR3 is made up of 12 amino acids. CDR3: CASRPYSAEQFF. The CDR3, as DNA: TGTGCCAGCAGACCATATTCGGCTGAGCAGTTCTTC.